Below, one T cell receptor beta chain is given with its context. Its antigen remains unknown. Autoimmune disease history or systemic immunosuppression led to patient exclusion. V lost 4 bases to trimming and J lost 5 bases, with 20 bases between them. CDR1 is MNHEY and CDR2 is SVGAGI in the germline V gene. The CDR3 has 16 residues. The method was immunoSEQ multiplex PCR; TCRdb's version includes in-frame clones alone and lacks a portion of them. The sample includes tens of thousands of clones, around three quarters of them seen just once. The sample comes from a study of OX40 agonist ivuxolimab in advanced cancers. About the research overall: At around 81% male, the cohort had a mean age of roughly 60 years, ranging from about 20 to 79.

The study, taken as a whole, reports: At doses 0.1 to 3.0 mg/kg, CD4+ and CD8+ clones expanded. The investigators did not determine what antigen specificity the expanded peripheral T cells had.

The receptor was isolated from an adult with an advanced solid tumor such as melanoma, head and neck, liver or kidney cancer. The sequencing here drew on CD4+ or CD8+ T cells sorted from blood, taken in a trial of the OX40 agonist ivuxolimab. The V gene is TRBV6-5, the J gene TRBJ2-5, with D unresolved. This CDR3 is CASSSLTDTPRETQYF. The CDR3 nucleotides read TGTGCCAGCAGTTCATTAACTGACACCCCGCGGGAGACCCAGTACTTC.